This T cell receptor (beta chain) was identified in a study of Tregs in tolerant kidney transplant recipients. About the study: The nonmyeloablative bone marrow transplants came from related graft donors, with transient mixed chimerism.

This table comes from immunoSEQ multiplex PCR, and its TCRdb copy is limited to in-frame clones, with some not included. The data hold fewer than 80,000 clones, with roughly 91% observed a single time. The CDR3 is 14 amino acids. The V end was cut by 8 bases, the J end by 1 base, with 13 bases between. In germline, CDR1 is MNHEY, CDR2 SMNVEV (reference sequence). The sample consisted of CD4+ T cells from blood, taken before the transplant. The clonotype was recovered from a human donor who received a combined kidney and bone marrow transplant. The chain recombines TRBV27 with TRBJ2-3; a weak D match, TRBD2 (6 bases). The DNA of the CDR3 is TGTGCCAGCGGGGGGTCCGCGGGCACAGATACGCAGTATTTT. Residues: CASGGSAGTDTQYF.